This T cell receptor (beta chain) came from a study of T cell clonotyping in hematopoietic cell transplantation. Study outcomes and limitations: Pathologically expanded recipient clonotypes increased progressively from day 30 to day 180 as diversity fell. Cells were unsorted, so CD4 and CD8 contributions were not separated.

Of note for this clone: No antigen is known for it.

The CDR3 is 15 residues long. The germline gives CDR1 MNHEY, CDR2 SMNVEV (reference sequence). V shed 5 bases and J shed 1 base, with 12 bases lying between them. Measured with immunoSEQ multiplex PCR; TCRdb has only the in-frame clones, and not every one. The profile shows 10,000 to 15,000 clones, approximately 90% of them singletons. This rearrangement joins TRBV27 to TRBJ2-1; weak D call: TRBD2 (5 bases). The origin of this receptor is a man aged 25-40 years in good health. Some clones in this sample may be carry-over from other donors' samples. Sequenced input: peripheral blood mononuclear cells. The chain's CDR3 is CASSKEGRSYNEQFF. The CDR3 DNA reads TGTGCCAGCAGTAAAGAGGGTAGATCCTACAATGAGCAGTTCTTC.